This TCR beta chain emerged from a study of metastatic and nonmetastatic thyroid tumors. Whole-study context: Where malignant and benign thyroid patients were concerned, repertoires were compared across blood and tumor or nodule tissue.

The CDR3 runs to 16 residues. Trimming removed 5 bases from V and 7 bases from J; junction bases left unmatched: 10. Germline V gene sequence: CDR1 LNHDA, CDR2 SQIVND (reference sequence). This clone was counted between two and nine times. Its specificity is unknown. No patient received treatment before thyroid surgery. Study-wide results and caveats: The reported finding was significantly higher TCR beta diversity in malignant thyroid tumors relative to benign nodules, in blood and tumor.

Source study methods: Clinicopathological groups differed in CDR3, with these differences serving to build a distant-metastasis classifier for papillary thyroid cancer. Using MiXCR, TCRdb reanalyzed the PCR reads. The V and J calls here are based on TCRdb, not the publication. Here the sample spans thousands of clones, approximately 40% being singletons. Sequenced material: tumor tissue. The sequence came from a female donor with papillary thyroid cancer or a benign thyroid nodule (not recorded which). Some clones in this sample may be carry-over from other donors' samples. This chain uses TRBV19 with TRBJ2-2; TRBD1 matches at 10 bases. The CDR3 here is CASSPYRDRGDGELFF. CDR3 coding DNA: TGTGCCAGTAGTCCTTACCGGGACAGGGGTGACGGGGAGCTGTTTTTT. Full variable domain (missing parts from reference TRBV19 and TRBJ2-2): DGGITQSPKYLFRKEGQNVTLSCEQNLNHDAMYWYRQDPGQGLRLIYYSQIVNDFQKGDIAEGYSVSREKKESFPLTVTSAQKNPTAFYLCASSPYRDRGDGELFFGEGSRLTVL.